Listed below are T cell receptor beta chains from one sample, sequenced in a study of CD8+ T cells in alopecia areata. Generated by immunoSEQ multiplex PCR, the TCRdb table keeps only in-frame clones and is missing some. The data contain about 200,000 clones, less than 75% of them singletons. The sample was CD4+ T cells sorted from blood, taken at week 4, from a patient treated with tofacitinib. The receptors were gathered from a human donor with alopecia areata. Each CDR3 is given with its conserved first and last residue. The D gene is left open where the match is weak.

J: TRBJ2-5
D: -
V: TRBV7-2
CDR3: CASSPELVQYF

J: TRBJ2-3
D: TRBD2
V: TRBV13
CDR3: CASSPARTSGVEDTQYF

J: TRBJ2-1
D: -
V: TRBV2
CDR3: CASSVQNEQFF

J: TRBJ2-6
D: -
V: TRBV6-5
CDR3: CASSYIAGANVLTF

J: TRBJ2-5
D: TRBD1
V: TRBV29-1
CDR3: CSQQGAEETQYF

J: TRBJ2-7
D: -
V: TRBV6-5
CDR3: CASSYSGPVTEQYF

J: TRBJ2-1
D: TRBD1
V: TRBV7-6
CDR3: CASSRQGSSYNEQFF

J: -
D: -
V: TRBV25-1
CDR3: CASSESVGYYEQYF

J: TRBJ2-7
D: -
V: TRBV9
CDR3: CASSVGGALEQYF

J: TRBJ2-7
D: TRBD2
V: TRBV5-1
CDR3: CASSSNSLSGGTSYEQYF

J: TRBJ1-5
D: -
V: TRBV6-5
CDR3: CASSYVTLDQPQHF